The source of this T cell receptor beta chain is a study of radiation and T cells in renal cell carcinoma. About the study: Nephrectomy followed 15 Gy stereotactic body radiation by 4 weeks. Study-wide points: From baseline, blood top tumor clonotypes peaked at 2 weeks post-radiation. Pretreatment tumor biopsies were lacking, so baseline clonotypes are unknown.

TCRdb keeps only in-frame clones here, not all; method: immunoSEQ multiplex PCR. This sample has roughly 100,000 clones, with 70% to 90% found just once. Time point defined: baseline pretreatment blood. Specified treatment: 15 Gy SBRT to primary tumor, nephrectomy 4 weeks later. The tumor was a clear cell renal cell carcinoma. Concerning this clone: The antigen remains undetermined.

The specimen comprised blood, sampled from a patient whose treatment included radiotherapy and nephrectomy. The sequence was collected from a man aged 50-60 years with renal cell carcinoma.

CDR3 in DNA: TGTGCCAGCAGCTTCCAGGGGCGCCCCTACAATGAGCAGTTCTTC. Its protein is CASSFQGRPYNEQFF. The gene calls are TRBV5-6 and TRBJ2-1, with D possibly TRBD1 on 6 matching bases. Deletions cut 2 bases from V and 2 bases from J, with 11 bases between. CDR1 and CDR2 from the germline V gene are SGHDT and YYEEEE. The CDR3 covers 15 residues. The whole variable domain, remainder taken from reference TRBV5-6 and TRBJ2-1, is DAGVTQSPTHLIKTRGQQVTLRCSPKSGHDTVSWYQQALGQGPQFIFQYYEEEERQRGNFPDRFSGHQFPNYSSELNVNALLLGDSALYLCASSFQGRPYNEQFFGPGTRLTVL.